Each of the 9 T cell receptor beta chains below was sequenced from the same sample in a study of blood T cells in healthy people across ages. Then a second PCR, running roughly 7 to 12 cycles, was carried out with a sample-barcoded 5' primer and a J-beta primer mix. MiXCR was run by TCRdb on the 5' RACE reads, yielding one entry per CDR3 protein. This sample yields some 290,000 distinct CDR3 sequences, of which roughly 27% are seen a single time; 29% belongs to the top ten. The sample was blood. These receptors came from a woman aged 70-85 years in good health.

V gene TRBV18 combines with J gene TRBJ1-1; TRBD1 aligns across 8 bases. CDR3 size: 15 residues. After removal of 7 bases from V and 1 base from J, the junction contained 8 bases not matched to a gene. Per the germline V gene, CDR1 is KGHSH and CDR2 is LQKENI. The CDR3 protein is CASFQGQGGNTEAFF. The DNA of the CDR3 is TGTGCCAGCTTTCAAGGACAGGGCGGGAACACTGAAGCTTTCTTT.

This clonotype was detected only a few times. This chain uses TRBV6-1 with TRBJ2-5, with TRBD2 identical over 14 bases. Trimming at V came to 6 bases and at J to 2 bases, leaving 5 bases not matched to a gene. The CDR3 totals 16 residues. Germline V gene lookup returns CDR1 MNHNS and CDR2 SASEGT. CDR3 region: CASSRGTSGSQETQYF. Written as DNA, the CDR3 is TGTGCCAGCAGCCGGGGGACTAGCGGGAGTCAAGAGACCCAGTACTTC.

The rearrangement joins TRBV11-2 to TRBJ2-5, with D tentatively TRBD1 (5 bases). TRBJ2-1 explains the end of the DNA better; the J call may be wrong. The germline CDR1 and CDR2 sequences are SGHAT and FQNNGV. This CDR3 is built from 14 residues. The CDR3 sequence is CASSTQGGVNEQFF. The CDR3 bases are TGTGCCAGCAGCACTCAGGGTGGGGTCAATGAGCAGTTCTTC.

This chain links TRBV7-9 with TRBJ1-4; the D gene is possibly TRBD1 (5 bases). Germline loops: CDR1 SEHNR, CDR2 FQNEAQ (reference sequence). Deletions cut 5 bases from V and 4 bases from J, with 14 bases between. The CDR3 spans 15 residues. CDR3 DNA: TGTGCCAGCAGCCTCGGGACTGCAAGTAATGAAAAACTGTTTTTT. Its protein product is CASSLGTASNEKLFF.

This clonotype was seen more than once but under ten times. This sequence joins TRBV12-3 or TRBV12-4 and TRBJ2-3; TRBD2 is a possible D gene (5 bases). This CDR3 is 13 amino acids long. Trimming took off 2 bases at V and 6 bases at J, with 9 bases between the two ends. The CDR3 here is CASSLSLADTQYF. The CDR3 DNA follows: TGTGCCAGCAGTTTAAGTCTAGCCGATACGCAGTATTTT.

The chain carries TRBV4-1 and TRBJ2-5; D could derive from TRBD1 or TRBD2 (5 bases each). The CDR3 runs to 14 residues. V was pared by 0 bases and J by 5 bases, with 10 bases between. The germline V gene encodes CDR1 MGHRA and CDR2 YSYEKL. This CDR3 is CASSQEGTGETQYF. The CDR3 DNA reads TGCGCCAGCAGCCAAGAAGGGACCGGGGAGACCCAGTACTTC.

This clonotype turned up a few times. The V call is TRBV2, the J call TRBJ2-7; the D gene is possibly TRBD1 (6 bases). CDR1 SNHLY and CDR2 FYNNEI come from the germline V gene. The V gene lost 4 bases and the J gene lost 5 bases, with 18 bases spanning the gap. The CDR3 consists of 15 residues. CDR3 nucleotide sequence: TGTGCCAGCAGTGTTCGCAGGGGTGGAGAAGACGAGCAGTACTTC. Encoded protein: CASSVRRGGEDEQYF.

The chain links TRBV7-2 to TRBJ2-7, with D perhaps TRBD1 (6 bases). Trimming took 5 bases from V and 4 from J, leaving 18 bases between them. CDR3 size: 15 residues. In germline, CDR1 is SGHTA, CDR2 FQGNSA. CDR3 in DNA: TGTGCCAGCAGCACGTACCCGGACAGTGAGTACGAGCAGTACTTC. The encoded protein is CASSTYPDSEYEQYF.

This clonotype occurred many times. V is TRBV14 and J is TRBJ1-1; no clear D gene. The germline CDR1 and CDR2 sequences are SGHDN and FVKESK. V was trimmed by 4 bases and J by 8 bases, leaving 11 bases between them. The length of the CDR3 is 12 residues. CDR3: CASSPNRREAFF. The CDR3 DNA reads as TGTGCCAGCAGCCCAAACAGAAGGGAAGCTTTCTTT.